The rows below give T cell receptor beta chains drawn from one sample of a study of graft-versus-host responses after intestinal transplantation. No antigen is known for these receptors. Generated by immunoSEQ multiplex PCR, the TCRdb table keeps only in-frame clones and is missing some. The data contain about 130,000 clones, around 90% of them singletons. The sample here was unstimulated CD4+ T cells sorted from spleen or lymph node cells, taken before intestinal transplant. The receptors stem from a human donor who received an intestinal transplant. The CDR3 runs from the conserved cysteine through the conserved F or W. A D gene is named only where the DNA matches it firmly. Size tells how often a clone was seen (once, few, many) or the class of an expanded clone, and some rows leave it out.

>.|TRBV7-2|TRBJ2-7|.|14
TGTGCCAGCAGCTTAATAGGGAATTTCTACGAGCAGTACTTC
CASSLIGNFYEQYF
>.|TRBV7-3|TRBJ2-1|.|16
TGTGCCAGCAGCCCCCTATCGGGGCGGGGATACAATGAGCAGTTCTTC
CASSPLSGRGYNEQFF
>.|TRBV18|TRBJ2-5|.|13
TGTGCCAGCTCAGTATCAGGGGCGGAGACCCAGTACTTC
CASSVSGAETQYF
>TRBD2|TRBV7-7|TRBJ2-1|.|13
TGTGCCAGCAGCTTTGTGGCGGGAGGAGAGCAGTTCTTC
CASSFVAGGEQFF
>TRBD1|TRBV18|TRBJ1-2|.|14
TGTGCCAGCTCGCGGGACAGGGGGAACTATGGCTACACCTTC
CASSRDRGNYGYTF
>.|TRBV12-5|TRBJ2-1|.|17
TGTGCTAGTGGTCCTGGGGGGACCCTCAGAACCTACAATGAGCAGTTCTTC
CASGPGGTLRTYNEQFF
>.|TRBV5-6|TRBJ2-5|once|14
TGTGCCAGCAGCTTGGTCACAGTGAGGGAGACCCAGTACTTC
CASSLVTVRETQYF
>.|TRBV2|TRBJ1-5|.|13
TGTGCCAGCGGAGGGCGCGGGCGTCAGCCCCAGCATTTT
CASGGRGRQPQHF
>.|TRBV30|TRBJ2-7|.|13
TGTGCCTGGAGTGGGAAACTTTCCTACGAGCAGTACTTC
CAWSGKLSYEQYF
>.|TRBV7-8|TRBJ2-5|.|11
TGTGCCTCCTCCCCTCAGGAGACCCAGTACTTC
CASSPQETQYF
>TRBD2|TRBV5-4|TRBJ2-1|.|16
TGTGCCAGCAGCTTGGCGACTAGCGGGGGGTTCAATGAGCAGTTCTTC
CASSLATSGGFNEQFF
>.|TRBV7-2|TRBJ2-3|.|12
TGTGCCAGCAGCTGGCCAGGGAATACGCAGTATTTT
CASSWPGNTQYF
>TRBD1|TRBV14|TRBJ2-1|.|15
TGTGCCAGCAGCCCTACAGGGGGTAACTACAATGAGCAGTTCTTC
CASSPTGGNYNEQFF
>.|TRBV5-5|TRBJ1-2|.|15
TGTGCCAGCAGCTCCCAGCCAGGGTTCAGCGGTGGCTACACCTTC
CASSSQPGFSGGYTF
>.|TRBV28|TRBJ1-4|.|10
TGTGCCAGCCGGGGCGAAAAACTGTTTTTT
CASRGEKLFF
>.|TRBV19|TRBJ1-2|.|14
TGTGCCAGTAGTACCGGAGGGGGGCACGATGGCTACACCTTC
CASSTGGGHDGYTF
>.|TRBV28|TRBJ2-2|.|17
TGTGCCAGCAGCTCGTCCCCCCTCGCCGGGTCCACCGGGGAGCTGTTTTTT
CASSSSPLAGSTGELFF
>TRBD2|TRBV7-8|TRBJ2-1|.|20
TGTGCCAGCAGCTTGCCCCACAGCGGGACTAGCGGGAAAAAGAATAATGAGCAGTTCTTC
CASSLPHSGTSGKKNNEQFF
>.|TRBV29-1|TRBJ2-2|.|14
TGCAGCGTTAGGAACAGCCTTAACACTGGGGAGCTGTTTTTT
CSVRNSLNTGELFF
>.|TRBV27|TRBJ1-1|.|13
TGTGCCAGCAGAGATTTTATGAACACTGAAGCTTTCTTT
CASRDFMNTEAFF
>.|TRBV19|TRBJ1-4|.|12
TGTGCCAGTAGTGGGGAGGGTGAAAAACTGTTTTTT
CASSGEGEKLFF
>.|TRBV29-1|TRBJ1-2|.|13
TGCAGCGCCGGAACACTGGGGGACTATGGCTACACCTTC
CSAGTLGDYGYTF
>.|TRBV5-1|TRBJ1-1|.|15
TGCGCCAGCAACGAGCGACCGATATCGAACACTGAAGCTTTCTTT
CASNERPISNTEAFF
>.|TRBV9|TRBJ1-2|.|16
TGTGCCAGCAGCGTCAATCTGGGGGGCGGAATAAATGGCTACACCTTC
CASSVNLGGGINGYTF
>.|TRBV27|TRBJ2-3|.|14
TGTGCCAGCAGTTTGCGTACTAGCACAGATACGCAGTATTTT
CASSLRTSTDTQYF
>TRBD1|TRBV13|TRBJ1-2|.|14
TGTGCCAGCAGTTGGGACAGGGGGGACTATGGCTACACCTTC
CASSWDRGDYGYTF
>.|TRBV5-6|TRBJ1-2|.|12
TGTGCCAGCAGCTTGGACCCCCCTGGCTACACCTTC
CASSLDPPGYTF
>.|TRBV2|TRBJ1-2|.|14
TGTGCCAGCAGTTGGCCCGTTGGGAACTATGGCTACACCTTC
CASSWPVGNYGYTF
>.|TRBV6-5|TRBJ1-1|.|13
TGTGCCAGCAGTCCGCGTATGAACACTGAAGCTTTCTTT
CASSPRMNTEAFF
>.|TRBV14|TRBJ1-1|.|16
TGTGCCAGCAGCCCTCGGTTTCCGGCGGGGGCCACTGAAGCTTTCTTT
CASSPRFPAGATEAFF
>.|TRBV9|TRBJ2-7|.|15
TGTGCCAGCAGCGTAGGGCTCAGTAGTACCTACGAGCAGTACTTC
CASSVGLSSTYEQYF
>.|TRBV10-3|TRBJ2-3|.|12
TGTGCCATCAGTGAAGGGGCAGATACGCAGTATTTT
CAISEGADTQYF